The clone carrying this TCR beta chain was seen only a few times. V was clipped by 3 bases and J by 5 bases; unmatched bases: 15. This CDR3 comprises 17 residues. The germline gives CDR1 LGHNA, CDR2 YNFKEQ. The data derive from a study of blood T cell repertoires in COVID-19. Whole-study context: Samples representing acute and convalescent COVID-19 were sourced from the United States, Italy and Spain. The analysed material was cDNA or gDNA that came from T cells, B-cell-depleted T cells, or PBMCs.

Source study methods: Estimation of nucleated cell counts relied on the amplification of reference gene primers. The table came from immunoSEQ multiplex PCR; TCRdb's copy has only in-frame clones and leaves some out. V and J calls and clone size are given by that table; D and trimming were obtained from the DNA. The sample has 130,000 to 150,000 clones; less than 90% are singletons. Material for sequencing was peripheral blood. The TCR originated in a human donor in a cohort sampled during active COVID-19. The genes are TRBV4-2 and TRBJ1-1, with 7 bases that match TRBD1. CDR3 coding DNA: TGTGCCAGCAGCCACGACTCAGGGGGGTACCGTGGAACTGAAGCTTTCTTT. This translates into CASSHDSGGYRGTEAFF.